The 25 T cell receptor beta chains presented below share a single source sample, sequenced in a study of T-cell reconstitution after alpha-beta-depleted transplantation in children. Construction of the TCRbeta library involved unique molecular identifiers. From the PCR reads, TCRdb called clonotypes with MiXCR, one entry per CDR3 protein. The table records roughly 100,000 distinct CDR3 sequences, roughly 7.2% of them present only once. The material sequenced was PBMCs, taken before TCRalphabeta/CD19-depleted stem cell transplant. Source of these receptors: a boy between 2 and 10 years old with acute lymphoblastic leukemia, due to receive a stem cell transplant.

This CDR3 is CASSFPVSSYEQYF. The CDR3 DNA reads TGTGCCAGCAGTTTCCCGGTTAGCTCCTACGAGCAGTACTTC. This rearrangement joins TRBV27 to TRBJ2-7; D is uncertain. V was pared by 3 bases and J by 0 bases, with 9 bases between. The CDR3 is 14 residues long. Germline CDR1 MNHEY, CDR2 SMNVEV (reference sequence).

A single count supports this clonotype. This clone may be a read error of a much larger clone one base away. J is TRBJ2-1 and V is TRBV5-1; D possibly corresponds to TRBD1 (6 bases). The CDR3 contains 15 residues. Germline CDR1 is SGHRS and CDR2 is YFSETQ. The CDR3 DNA is TGCGACAGCAGCTTGTCTGGACAGCCTCACAATGAGCAGTTCTTC. Its protein product is CDSSLSGQPHNEQFF.

In its sample, this clonotype was seen a few times. The chain has TRBV5-1 and TRBJ2-3; D possibly corresponds to TRBD1 (6 bases). The CDR3 has 15 amino acids. Germline V CDR1 and CDR2: SGHRS, YFSETQ. The ends were cut back, 2 bases at V and 1 base at J, with 11 bases in the middle. The CDR3 DNA sequence: TGCGCCAGCAGCTTAAGGGGGTCTCGCACAGATACGCAGTATTTT. It encodes CASSLRGSRTDTQYF.

At least ten counts were recorded for this clonotype. The chain joins TRBV3-1 to TRBJ2-1, with TRBD2 matching 12 bases. CDR3 length equals 15 residues. After removal of 4 bases from V and 6 bases from J, the junction contained 4 bases not matched to a gene. Germline CDR1 and CDR2: LGHDT and YNNKEL (reference sequence). The chain's CDR3 is CASSPVLAGGNEQFF. The CDR3 DNA reads TGTGCCAGCAGCCCCGTACTAGCGGGGGGCAATGAGCAGTTCTTC.

The V gene is TRBV3-1, the J gene TRBJ2-7; D is undetermined. CDR1 and CDR2 from the germline V gene are LGHDT and YNNKEL (reference sequence). CDR3 length: 16 residues. Trimming cost V 4 bases and J 0 bases, with 16 bases left between them. CDR3 sequence (DNA): TGTGCCAGCAGCCCCCGAATGGGCAGGAACTCCTACGAGCAGTACTTC. This encodes CASSPRMGRNSYEQYF.

In this sample, this clonotype turned up many times. The V call is TRBV7-2, the J call TRBJ2-7; D is perhaps TRBD1 (6 bases). Looked up from germline, CDR1 is SGHTA and CDR2 is FQGNSA. V was pared by 5 bases and J by 3 bases, with 11 bases between. The CDR3 has 13 amino acids. In nucleotides, the CDR3 is TGTGCCAGCAGCGCCCGGGACAACTACGAGCAGTACTTC. Protein: CASSARDNYEQYF. The full variable domain, in which reference TRBV7-2 and TRBJ2-7 provide the parts outside the CDR3, is GAGVSQSPSNKVTEKGKDVELRCDPISGHTALYWYRQSLGQGLEFLIYFQGNSAPDKSGLPSDRFSAERTGGSVSTLTIQRTQQEDSAVYLCASSARDNYEQYFGPGTRLTVT.

This clonotype was counted at least ten times. V is TRBV6-1 and J is TRBJ1-3; possibly TRBD1 for D (5 bases). V lost 7 bases to trimming and J lost 0 bases, with 10 bases between them. This CDR3 has 14 residues. Germline V gene sequence: CDR1 MNHNS, CDR2 SASEGT. The CDR3 DNA follows: TGTGCCAGCACTCCAGGGAACTCTGGAAACACCATATATTTT. Translation gives CASTPGNSGNTIYF.

Many counts were recorded for this clonotype. The rearrangement links TRBV5-6 to TRBJ1-3; 7 bases fit TRBD1. This CDR3 is 14 amino acids long. Germline loops: CDR1 SGHDT, CDR2 YYEEEE. Trimming took 1 base from V and 3 from J; bases not matched to a gene: 1. The CDR3 bases are TGTGCCAGCAGCTTGACAGGGGTTGGAAACACCATATATTTT. Translating it yields CASSLTGVGNTIYF.

A few counts support this clonotype. The chain couples TRBV6-5 to TRBJ2-3, with TRBD2 matching over 15 bases. Germline CDR1 is MNHEY and CDR2 is SVGAGI. The J segment lost 4 bases and the V segment lost 5 bases, leaving 7 bases of the junction unmatched. This CDR3 has 17 residues. The CDR3 sequence: CASSPDGLAGGADTQYF. In nucleotides, the CDR3 is TGTGCCAGCAGTCCAGACGGACTAGCGGGGGGGGCAGATACGCAGTATTTT.

This clonotype was counted only a few times. The chain employs TRBV6-5 and TRBJ2-2; 10 bases agree with TRBD1. Germline CDR1 MNHEY, CDR2 SVGAGI. Unmatched junction bases numbered 3, after V lost 2 bases and J lost 0 bases. This CDR3 spans 17 amino acids. The CDR3 is CASSYAGQGANTGELFF. As DNA, the CDR3 is TGTGCCAGCAGTTACGCAGGACAGGGGGCGAACACCGGGGAGCTGTTTTTT.

This clonotype was detected only a few times. This chain joins TRBV20-1 and TRBJ2-3; 9 bases match TRBD2. Germline V lookup: CDR1 DFQATT, CDR2 SNEGSKA (reference sequence). The ends lost 6 bases at V and 2 bases at J; junction bases unmatched: 6. The CDR3 extends over 14 amino acids. The CDR3 nucleotides read TGCAGTGCCCTCCCTAGCGGGAACACAGATACGCAGTATTTT. This translates into CSALPSGNTDTQYF.

This clonotype was seen many times. The V call is TRBV10-3, the J call TRBJ1-1, with D unclear. Germline lookup yields CDR1 ENHRY and CDR2 SYGVKD. V shed 8 bases and J shed 1 base, with 11 bases lying between them. The CDR3 length is 13 residues. The chain's CDR3 is CAILGQENTEAFF. CDR3 coding DNA: TGTGCCATCCTTGGGCAAGAGAACACTGAAGCTTTCTTT.

The V gene is TRBV6-2 or TRBV6-3, the J gene TRBJ1-1, with D hard to call. Germline-derived CDR1 and CDR2 are MNHEY and SVGEGT. The CDR3 runs 12 residues. Trimming cost V 6 bases and J 6 bases, with 11 bases left between them. The CDR3 protein is CASSPNWPEAFF. CDR3 DNA: TGTGCCAGCAGCCCAAACTGGCCTGAAGCTTTCTTT.

There are a few counts of this clonotype. The V call is TRBV3-1, the J call TRBJ1-1; TRBD1 matches at 7 bases. V was clipped by 2 bases and J by 4 bases; unmatched bases: 7. In germline, CDR1 is LGHDT, CDR2 YNNKEL (reference sequence). The CDR3 is 15 amino acids. This CDR3 reads CASSQTDRFFTEAFF. DNA of the CDR3: TGTGCCAGCAGCCAAACGGACAGGTTTTTCACTGAAGCTTTCTTT.

This clonotype was observed at least ten times. V and J are TRBV5-1 and TRBJ2-3; no clear D. The CDR3 totals 15 residues. Trimming took 2 bases from V and 2 from J, leaving 12 bases between them. Germline CDR1 is SGHRS and CDR2 is YFSETQ. The CDR3 nucleotides read TGCGCCAGCAGCTTCGGTAGTAGCTTCACAGATACGCAGTATTTT. Protein product: CASSFGSSFTDTQYF.

This clonotype was detected ten times or more. At one boundary the junction diverges from the germline segment, which might be a read error. The chain recombines TRBV7-8 with TRBJ2-5, with TRBD2 identical over 8 bases. The CDR3 covers 17 residues. Germline V gene lookup returns CDR1 SGHVS and CDR2 FQNEAQ. This CDR3 is CASILWSRGGRQETQYF. The CDR3, as DNA: TGTGCCAGCATCTTATGGTCACGCGGGGGGAGACAAGAGACCCAGTACTTC.

The rearrangement uses TRBV2 and TRBJ2-7; TRBD1 matches 7 bases. The CDR3 sequence is 17 residues long. V was pared by 0 bases and J by 2 bases, with 10 bases of the junction left unmatched. Germline V gives CDR1 SNHLY, CDR2 FYNNEI. The CDR3: CASSEALQGGRPYEQYF. CDR3 DNA sequence: TGTGCCAGCAGTGAAGCGCTTCAAGGGGGCCGCCCCTACGAGCAGTACTTC.

The CDR3 nucleotides read TGTGCCAGTACTCCTAGCGGGGGATCCACAGATACGCAGTATTTT. It yields the protein CASTPSGGSTDTQYF. The V gene is TRBV12-3 or TRBV12-4, the J gene TRBJ2-3; 10 bases are shared with TRBD2. The CDR3 extends over 15 amino acids. The J segment lost 2 bases and the V segment lost 9 bases, leaving 8 bases of the junction unmatched.

V gene TRBV6-1 combines with J gene TRBJ2-7; TRBD1 aligns across 9 bases. V gave up 10 bases and J gave up 2 bases; unmatched junction bases: 3. The germline V gene encodes CDR1 MNHNS and CDR2 SASEGT. The length of the CDR3 is 12 residues. The CDR3 coding sequence is TGTGCCATTACAGGGGGCCCCTACGAGCAGTACTTC. This gives the protein CAITGGPYEQYF.

The gene calls are TRBV5-1 and TRBJ2-3; 9 bases are shared with TRBD1. Trimming removed 0 bases from V and 4 bases from J; junction bases left unmatched: 3. This CDR3 contains 15 residues. Germline values: CDR1 SGHRS, CDR2 YFSETQ. The CDR3 nucleotides read TGCGCCAGCAGCTTGGGACAGGGGGGTTCAGATACGCAGTATTTT. This sequence encodes CASSLGQGGSDTQYF.

The chain recombines TRBV10-3 with TRBJ1-4; D not certain. The germline V gene has CDR1 ENHRY and CDR2 SYGVKD. CDR3 length: 12 residues. The germline V and J ends were trimmed by 2 bases and 7 bases, with 5 bases remaining between them. CDR3 bases: TGTGCCATCAGTGAGAATGGTGAAAAACTGTTTTTT. This codes for CAISENGEKLFF.

There are many counts of this clonotype. The CDR3 here is CSARLSISTDTQYF. CDR3 in DNA: TGCAGTGCTAGACTGTCTATTAGCACAGATACGCAGTATTTT. The rearrangement links TRBV20-1 to TRBJ2-3; no reliable D call. The V and J ends lost 2 bases and 0 bases respectively, with 9 bases between them. The CDR3 totals 14 residues. Germline CDR1 DFQATT, CDR2 SNEGSKA (reference sequence).

In its sample, this clonotype was seen many times. The chain is built from TRBV6-2 or TRBV6-3 and TRBJ2-2, with D perhaps matching TRBD1 (7 bases). CDR1 is MNHEY, CDR2 SVGEGT, per germline. The CDR3 totals 16 residues. V lost 2 bases, J lost 9 bases, and 19 bases lay in between. In DNA, the CDR3 is TGTGCCAGCAGTTACGTTGTAGAGACAGGGAGGAGGGAGCTGTTTTTT. It translates to CASSYVVETGRRELFF.

This clonotype was found many times. V is TRBV5-5 and J is TRBJ1-1; the D is unclear. The CDR3 spans 13 residues. Germline V gene sequence: CDR1 SGHKS, CDR2 YYEKEE (reference sequence). Trimming cost V 5 bases and J 5 bases, with 13 bases left between them. In DNA, the CDR3 is TGTGCCAGCAGAGTCATGGGTTGGACTGAAGCTTTCTTT. Protein sequence: CASRVMGWTEAFF.

This clonotype was seen many times. The chain combines TRBV5-1 with TRBJ2-2; D call uncertain. CDR1 is SGHRS and CDR2 is YFSETQ in the germline V gene. This CDR3 spans 12 amino acids. The ends were cut back, 6 bases at V and 8 bases at J, with 11 bases in the middle. CDR3 loop: CASTPEIGELFF. The CDR3 DNA reads TGCGCCAGCACCCCTGAAATAGGGGAGCTGTTTTTT.